This TCR beta chain came from a study of OX40 agonist ivuxolimab in advanced cancers. The protocol was immunoSEQ multiplex PCR, while the TCRdb copy is restricted to in-frame clones and leaves out a portion. The top ten clones hold 22% of a sample with more than 30,000 clones, roughly 77% of them seen once. V was clipped by 1 base and J by 7 bases, with 4 bases between them. CDR3 length: 11 residues. Germline V gene data show CDR1 as SNHLY and CDR2 as FYNNEI. The sequencing here drew on CD4+ or CD8+ T cells sorted from blood, taken in a trial of the OX40 agonist ivuxolimab. This chain connects TRBV2 to TRBJ2-5; D is undetermined. The sequence derives from an adult with an advanced solid tumor such as melanoma, head and neck, liver or kidney cancer. The CDR3 DNA reads as TGTGCCAGCAGTGAAGAATGGACCCAGTACTTC. Amino acid sequence: CASSEEWTQYF.